A selection of T cell receptor beta chains follows, all from one sample in a study of cytomegalovirus exposure and HLA in healthy donors. TCRdb's table, derived via immunoSEQ multiplex PCR, lists solely in-frame clones and lacks some. The sample lists about 60,000 clones; approximately 71% were seen once. Sequencing input: PBMCs. Receptor source: a man aged 45-65 years in good health and CMV-seronegative. The CDR3 runs from the conserved cysteine through the conserved F or W. A D gene is named only where the DNA matches it firmly. Only some rows state a clone size, as once, few, many or a class for expanded clones.

CDR3nt: TGTGCCAGCAGTTCTAGCCCAACAGCTAACTATGGCTACACCTTC; CDR3aa: CASSSSPTANYGYTF; v_gene: TRBV27; d_gene: -; abundance: -; j_gene: TRBJ1-2
CDR3nt: TGTGCCAGCAGTTACCGGGTCCAAGAGACCCAGTACTTC; CDR3aa: CASSYRVQETQYF; v_gene: TRBV6-5; d_gene: -; abundance: -; j_gene: TRBJ2-5
CDR3nt: TGCGCCAGCAGCTTGGTAGCCCGGGAAAAACTGTTTTTT; CDR3aa: CASSLVAREKLFF; v_gene: TRBV5-1; d_gene: -; abundance: -; j_gene: TRBJ1-4
CDR3nt: TGTGCCAGCAGCTTGTACAGGGACCAAGAGACCCAGTACTTC; CDR3aa: CASSLYRDQETQYF; v_gene: TRBV5-4; d_gene: -; abundance: -; j_gene: TRBJ2-5
CDR3nt: TGTGCCAGCATTTCTATCGGGTTAGGGGCCTATCAGCCCCAGCATTTT; CDR3aa: CASISIGLGAYQPQHF; v_gene: TRBV28; d_gene: -; abundance: -; j_gene: TRBJ1-5
CDR3nt: TGTGCCAGCAGCGTAGCCCAGGGGACAGATGGCTACACCTTC; CDR3aa: CASSVAQGTDGYTF; v_gene: TRBV9; d_gene: TRBD1; abundance: once; j_gene: TRBJ1-2
CDR3nt: TGTGCCAGCAGTGGATCTCAGGGTAATGGCTACACCTTC; CDR3aa: CASSGSQGNGYTF; v_gene: TRBV6-5; d_gene: -; abundance: once; j_gene: TRBJ1-2
CDR3nt: TGTGCCAGCAGCCGGACAGGGCCTAATTCACCCCTCCACTTT; CDR3aa: CASSRTGPNSPLHF; v_gene: TRBV6-5; d_gene: TRBD1; abundance: -; j_gene: TRBJ1-6
CDR3nt: TGTGCCAGCACAAATTCGGTCGGTGGCTACACCTTC; CDR3aa: CASTNSVGGYTF; v_gene: TRBV6-1; d_gene: -; abundance: -; j_gene: TRBJ1-2
CDR3nt: TGCAGCGCCTGGGACAACCTTCAGTTCTTC; CDR3aa: CSAWDNLQFF; v_gene: TRBV29-1; d_gene: -; abundance: -; j_gene: TRBJ2-1
CDR3nt: TGTGCCAGCAGCGGACAGGGGATTGCATCACCCCTCCACTTT; CDR3aa: CASSGQGIASPLHF; v_gene: TRBV11-1; d_gene: TRBD1; abundance: few; j_gene: TRBJ1-6
CDR3nt: TGTGCCAGCAGGACAGGGCATTATGGAAACACCATATATTTT; CDR3aa: CASRTGHYGNTIYF; v_gene: TRBV6-1; d_gene: TRBD1; abundance: once; j_gene: TRBJ1-3
CDR3nt: TGTGCCAGCAGTGAAGCCGGGATTGCAACTAATGAAAAACTGTTTTTT; CDR3aa: CASSEAGIATNEKLFF; v_gene: TRBV6-1; d_gene: -; abundance: -; j_gene: TRBJ1-4
CDR3nt: TGTGCCAGCAGCTCACTTATCCGGGACAGGGTGTTGAACACTGAAGCTTTCTTT; CDR3aa: CASSSLIRDRVLNTEAFF; v_gene: TRBV5-5; d_gene: TRBD1; abundance: -; j_gene: TRBJ1-1
CDR3nt: TGTGCCAGCAGCTCCCACAGGGCCGGGCACCTAGGGCAGTACTTC; CDR3aa: CASSSHRAGHLGQYF; v_gene: TRBV11-1; d_gene: -; abundance: -; j_gene: TRBJ2-7
CDR3nt: TGTGCCAGCAGCCCCCAGGGGGGTTCGGGACAACACTACAATGAGCAGTTCTTC; CDR3aa: CASSPQGGSGQHYNEQFF; v_gene: TRBV7-9; d_gene: -; abundance: -; j_gene: TRBJ2-1
CDR3nt: TGTGCCAGCGCCTCCGGAACAGGGTCCGGGTCACCCCTCCACTTT; CDR3aa: CASASGTGSGSPLHF; v_gene: TRBV19; d_gene: -; abundance: -; j_gene: TRBJ1-6
CDR3nt: TGTGCCAGCAGCGACCGGCGACTAGCGGGCCCACAAGAGACCCAGTACTTC; CDR3aa: CASSDRRLAGPQETQYF; v_gene: TRBV9; d_gene: TRBD2; abundance: -; j_gene: TRBJ2-5
CDR3nt: TGTGCCAGCAGTCCATCGGGGAGGGGGGGCGAGCAGTACTTC; CDR3aa: CASSPSGRGGEQYF; v_gene: TRBV28; d_gene: -; abundance: -; j_gene: TRBJ2-7
CDR3nt: TGTGCCATCCACGGGGGGCGGGGGTACACTGAAGCTTTCTTT; CDR3aa: CAIHGGRGYTEAFF; v_gene: TRBV10-3; d_gene: -; abundance: few; j_gene: TRBJ1-1
CDR3nt: TGTGCCAGCAACAAGGGGCGGGGAATAGGCGGCTACACCTTC; CDR3aa: CASNKGRGIGGYTF; v_gene: TRBV2; d_gene: -; abundance: -; j_gene: TRBJ1-2
CDR3nt: TGTGCCAGCAGCGACGGGACAGGGGAACGCTACACCTTC; CDR3aa: CASSDGTGERYTF; v_gene: TRBV5-6; d_gene: TRBD1; abundance: -; j_gene: TRBJ1-2
CDR3nt: TGTGCCAGCATCCTTTCGCGGGGGGGCACAGATACGCAGTATTTT; CDR3aa: CASILSRGGTDTQYF; v_gene: TRBV5-6; d_gene: TRBD2; abundance: -; j_gene: TRBJ2-3
CDR3nt: TGTGCCTGGACGAGACTAGCGGGGGCGTCCGGGGAGCTGTTTTTT; CDR3aa: CAWTRLAGASGELFF; v_gene: TRBV30; d_gene: TRBD2; abundance: few; j_gene: TRBJ2-2
CDR3nt: TGTGCCAGCAGCCCGACGGCGGTTGACAGGGTAGTGCGAGAGACCCAGTACTTC; CDR3aa: CASSPTAVDRVVRETQYF; v_gene: TRBV5-5; d_gene: TRBD1; abundance: few; j_gene: TRBJ2-5
CDR3nt: TGTGCTAGCAGCTTAGCAAGCGACAGGGATCAGTACTTC; CDR3aa: CASSLASDRDQYF; v_gene: TRBV7-7; d_gene: TRBD1; abundance: -; j_gene: TRBJ2-7
CDR3nt: TGCGCCACTCCTTCAATCCGGGACAGGGGGCCCCGTCCCTATGGCTACACCTTC; CDR3aa: CATPSIRDRGPRPYGYTF; v_gene: TRBV10-1; d_gene: TRBD1; abundance: -; j_gene: TRBJ1-2
CDR3nt: TGTGCCAGCAGCGGCCCTCAGCGGGGGGGCCGAACCGGGGAGCTGTTTTTT; CDR3aa: CASSGPQRGGRTGELFF; v_gene: TRBV9; d_gene: TRBD2; abundance: few; j_gene: TRBJ2-2
CDR3nt: TGTGCCAGTAGTATTGTTGTCCAGGGACTACAGCCCCAGCATTTT; CDR3aa: CASSIVVQGLQPQHF; v_gene: TRBV19; d_gene: -; abundance: -; j_gene: TRBJ1-5
CDR3nt: TGTGCCAGCAGTCCCCGGGACAGGGGGCAAGAGACCCAGTACTTC; CDR3aa: CASSPRDRGQETQYF; v_gene: TRBV25-1; d_gene: TRBD1; abundance: -; j_gene: TRBJ2-5
CDR3nt: TGTGCCTGGGACAGGGTCTACGAGCAGTACTTC; CDR3aa: CAWDRVYEQYF; v_gene: TRBV30; d_gene: TRBD1; abundance: -; j_gene: TRBJ2-7
CDR3nt: TGTGCCAGCAGCCAAGATACCAGAAACTATGGCTACACCTTC; CDR3aa: CASSQDTRNYGYTF; v_gene: TRBV14; d_gene: -; abundance: -; j_gene: TRBJ1-2
CDR3nt: TGTGCCAGCAGCGTAGATGAGGCGGGAGAGACCCAGTACTTC; CDR3aa: CASSVDEAGETQYF; v_gene: TRBV9; d_gene: -; abundance: -; j_gene: TRBJ2-5
CDR3nt: TGTGCCTGGAGTGGTGGCTCTCCTTACGAGCAGTACTTC; CDR3aa: CAWSGGSPYEQYF; v_gene: TRBV30; d_gene: -; abundance: -; j_gene: TRBJ2-7
CDR3nt: TGTGCCAGTAGTATAAAGGGACAGGTGGGGGGTCAGCCCCAGCATTTT; CDR3aa: CASSIKGQVGGQPQHF; v_gene: TRBV19; d_gene: TRBD1; abundance: -; j_gene: TRBJ1-5
CDR3nt: TGTGCCAGCAGTGGGACTAGCGGGGCAGATACGCAGTATTTT; CDR3aa: CASSGTSGADTQYF; v_gene: TRBV6-4; d_gene: TRBD2; abundance: medium-sized; j_gene: TRBJ2-3
CDR3nt: TGTGCCTGGAGTGGACCTCCGGCGGGCACAGATACGCAGTATTTT; CDR3aa: CAWSGPPAGTDTQYF; v_gene: TRBV30; d_gene: -; abundance: -; j_gene: TRBJ2-3
CDR3nt: TGTGCCAGTAGTAGAACCCCTAGCGGGGGGCCTACGAAGACCCAGTACTTC; CDR3aa: CASSRTPSGGPTKTQYF; v_gene: TRBV19; d_gene: TRBD2; abundance: -; j_gene: TRBJ2-5
CDR3nt: TGCGCCAGCAGCCAAGACGGAGACAGGGAGCGCGGCTACACCTTC; CDR3aa: CASSQDGDRERGYTF; v_gene: TRBV4-1; d_gene: TRBD1; abundance: few; j_gene: TRBJ1-2
CDR3nt: TGCGCCAGCAGCCCCAGGGTGACAGGTACCTACAATGAGCAGTTCTTC; CDR3aa: CASSPRVTGTYNEQFF; v_gene: TRBV5-1; d_gene: -; abundance: medium-sized; j_gene: TRBJ2-1
CDR3nt: TGTGCTAGCAGTAACTCCGGGGGGGCCCGGGAGACCCAGTACTTC; CDR3aa: CASSNSGGARETQYF; v_gene: TRBV7-7; d_gene: TRBD2; abundance: -; j_gene: TRBJ2-5
CDR3nt: TGTGCCAGCAGCAGCGGAGGGGCGCGACCGGCAGATACGCAGTATTTT; CDR3aa: CASSSGGARPADTQYF; v_gene: TRBV9; d_gene: -; abundance: -; j_gene: TRBJ2-3
CDR3nt: TGTGCCAGCAGCGTAAGCCTTAACACCGGGGAGCTGTTTTTT; CDR3aa: CASSVSLNTGELFF; v_gene: TRBV9; d_gene: -; abundance: -; j_gene: TRBJ2-2
CDR3nt: TGTGCCAGCAGCTTAGTGGTAGGGGATGAAAAACTGTTTTTT; CDR3aa: CASSLVVGDEKLFF; v_gene: TRBV7-9; d_gene: -; abundance: -; j_gene: TRBJ1-4
CDR3nt: TGTGCCAGCAGGGGTTGGGGGCTGCGGGAGACCCAGTACTTC; CDR3aa: CASRGWGLRETQYF; v_gene: TRBV6-1; d_gene: -; abundance: -; j_gene: TRBJ2-5
CDR3nt: TGCGCCAGCAGCCAAGCGGAACAGCTCTATGGCTACACCTTC; CDR3aa: CASSQAEQLYGYTF; v_gene: TRBV4-1; d_gene: -; abundance: -; j_gene: TRBJ1-2
CDR3nt: TGTGCCATCAGTGACGGACAGAGTTACAATGAGCAGTTCTTC; CDR3aa: CAISDGQSYNEQFF; v_gene: TRBV10-3; d_gene: -; abundance: -; j_gene: TRBJ2-1
CDR3nt: TGCAGCGTTGGAGTGGCGGCCTCCTACGAGCAGTACTTC; CDR3aa: CSVGVAASYEQYF; v_gene: TRBV29-1; d_gene: -; abundance: -; j_gene: TRBJ2-7
CDR3nt: TGTGCCACCGCCCGGACAGGTACTTCGGACATTCAGTACTTC; CDR3aa: CATARTGTSDIQYF; v_gene: TRBV15; d_gene: TRBD1; abundance: -; j_gene: TRBJ2-4
CDR3nt: TGTGCCAGCACGGAGTCTGGGACAGGGTCCTACGAGCAGTACTTC; CDR3aa: CASTESGTGSYEQYF; v_gene: TRBV21-1; d_gene: -; abundance: few; j_gene: TRBJ2-7
CDR3nt: TGTGCCTGGAGACAGGGGGCGGTCGAGCAGTACTTC; CDR3aa: CAWRQGAVEQYF; v_gene: TRBV30; d_gene: TRBD1; abundance: -; j_gene: TRBJ2-7
CDR3nt: TGTGCCAGCAGCCGGACGGGACAGGTCTACGAGCAGTACTTC; CDR3aa: CASSRTGQVYEQYF; v_gene: TRBV5-5; d_gene: TRBD1; abundance: -; j_gene: TRBJ2-7
CDR3nt: TGCAGCGTTGAAGATCGAGGTCAGGGGGCGGGGGAGCAGTACTTC; CDR3aa: CSVEDRGQGAGEQYF; v_gene: TRBV29-1; d_gene: TRBD1; abundance: -; j_gene: TRBJ2-7
CDR3nt: TGTGCCAGCAGCTCAGGGGGCTCCTATGGCTACACCTTC; CDR3aa: CASSSGGSYGYTF; v_gene: TRBV7-9; d_gene: TRBD1; abundance: few; j_gene: TRBJ1-2
CDR3nt: TGTGCCAGCAGTGAGACTAGCGGGGGCTACGAGCAGTACTTC; CDR3aa: CASSETSGGYEQYF; v_gene: TRBV6-4; d_gene: TRBD2; abundance: few; j_gene: TRBJ2-7
CDR3nt: TGTGCCTGGACCGGGAACACCGGGGAGCTGTTTTTT; CDR3aa: CAWTGNTGELFF; v_gene: TRBV30; d_gene: -; abundance: few; j_gene: TRBJ2-2
CDR3nt: TGTGCCAGCAGCCACCACAGGGGGGCACTAGCGGGGGGGCGGAGCGGGGAGCTGTTTTTT; CDR3aa: CASSHHRGALAGGRSGELFF; v_gene: TRBV27; d_gene: TRBD2; abundance: -; j_gene: TRBJ2-2
CDR3nt: TGTGCCTACGCCCTCGAACTACCCCTCGGAGAGACCCAGTACTTC; CDR3aa: CAYALELPLGETQYF; v_gene: TRBV6-1; d_gene: -; abundance: -; j_gene: TRBJ2-5
CDR3nt: TGTGCCAGTAGTATTGGAGCCCAAAATCAGCCCCAGCATTTT; CDR3aa: CASSIGAQNQPQHF; v_gene: TRBV19; d_gene: -; abundance: -; j_gene: TRBJ1-5
CDR3nt: TGTGCCAGCAGCCATCTAGCGGGGGGGCGGAATGAGCAGTTCTTC; CDR3aa: CASSHLAGGRNEQFF; v_gene: TRBV9; d_gene: TRBD2; abundance: -; j_gene: TRBJ2-1